Following are 16 T cell receptor beta chains from one sample sequenced in a study of cytomegalovirus exposure and HLA in healthy donors. The PCR was carried out with 60 Vbeta primers and 13 Jbeta primers. Sequencing used immunoSEQ multiplex PCR; TCRdb keeps in-frame clones, though not all of them. The sample holds about 120,000 clones, 80% to 85% seen once. The source material was PBMCs. Receptors originate from a man aged 25 to 45 in good health and CMV-seronegative.

The CDR3 here is CASRISVGGSYEQYF. DNA for the CDR3: TGTGCCAGCCGGATTTCTGTAGGAGGATCCTACGAGCAGTACTTC. The chain combines TRBV6-1 with TRBJ2-7; D is perhaps TRBD2 (5 bases). The CDR3 totals 15 residues. The germline CDR1 and CDR2 sequences are MNHNS and SASEGT. The V and J ends lost 8 bases and 1 base respectively, with 18 bases between them.

This rearrangement joins TRBV2 to TRBJ2-3; 10 bases agree with TRBD2. V lost 3 bases and J lost 3; bases outside the gene matches: 18. There are 20 residues in the CDR3. Germline CDR1 is SNHLY and CDR2 is FYNNEI. The CDR3 reads CASSDPGLAGATPRTDTQYF. CDR3 coding DNA: TGTGCCAGCAGTGATCCGGGGCTAGCGGGGGCCACCCCTCGAACAGATACGCAGTATTTT.

V is TRBV11-2 and J is TRBJ2-5, with a possible D match to TRBD1 (5 bases). The J call could be wrong; TRBJ2-7 is a better fit for the DNA end. The germline CDR1 and CDR2 sequences are SGHAT and FQNNGV. The CDR3 length is 15 residues. CDR3 sequence reads: CASSPDASGLYEQYF. CDR3 DNA sequence: TGTGCCAGCAGCCCTGACGCGTCAGGGCTTTACGAGCAGTACTTC.

This chain joins TRBV9 and TRBJ2-1, with 9 bases that match TRBD2. Germline CDR1 and CDR2: SGDLS and YYNGEE. There are 15 residues in the CDR3. V was clipped by 3 bases and J by 3 bases; unmatched bases: 4. This CDR3 is CASSAGTSNYNEQFF. In DNA form, the CDR3 reads TGTGCCAGCAGCGCCGGGACTAGCAACTACAATGAGCAGTTCTTC.

The V gene is TRBV7-2, the J gene TRBJ1-6, with 12 nucleotides matching TRBD1. The CDR3 sequence is 16 residues long. Germline V lookup: CDR1 SGHTA, CDR2 FQGNSA. The J segment lost 8 bases and the V segment lost 1 base, leaving 3 bases of the junction unmatched. Written as DNA, the CDR3 is TGTGCCAGCAGCTTAGGAGGGACAGGGGGCCATTCACCCCTCCACTTT. This encodes CASSLGGTGGHSPLHF.

The V gene is TRBV9, the J gene TRBJ1-4; D is perhaps TRBD1 (5 bases). Germline values: CDR1 SGDLS, CDR2 YYNGEE. This CDR3 is built from 15 residues. Trimming pared 0 bases from V and 1 base from J, leaving 7 bases between. CDR3 protein: CASSVVGQTNEKLFF. CDR3 nucleotides: TGTGCCAGCAGCGTAGTCGGACAAACTAATGAAAAACTGTTTTTT. Supplemented by reference TRBV9 and TRBJ1-4, the full variable domain reads DSGVTQTPKHLITATGQRVTLRCSPRSGDLSVYWYQQSLDQGLQFLIQYYNGEERAKGNILERFSAQQFPDLHSELNLSSLELGDSALYFCASSVVGQTNEKLFFGSGTQLSVL.

The CDR3 is CASSVSLTTGELFF. The DNA for the CDR3 is TGTGCCAGCAGTGTTAGCCTCACGACCGGGGAGCTGTTTTTT. The V gene is TRBV28, the J gene TRBJ2-2; D is undetermined. CDR3 length: 14 amino acids. Germline loops: CDR1 MDHEN, CDR2 SYDVKM. The V end was cut by 5 bases, the J end by 5 bases, with 12 bases between.

The chain links TRBV19 to TRBJ2-2; D uncertain. Germline CDR1 reads LNHDA; CDR2 reads SQIVND (reference sequence). The V end was cut by 4 bases, the J end by 7 bases, with 13 bases between. The CDR3 extends over 14 amino acids. The CDR3 loop is CASSSTAVGGELFF. The CDR3 DNA reads as TGTGCCAGTAGTAGTACAGCCGTGGGCGGGGAGCTGTTTTTT.

V and J are TRBV27 and TRBJ1-2; 12 bases line up with TRBD1. After removal of 5 bases from V and 7 bases from J, the junction contained 11 bases not matched to a gene. Germline V gene data show CDR1 as MNHEY and CDR2 as SMNVEV (reference sequence). The CDR3 spans 16 residues. The CDR3 DNA follows: TGTGCCAGCAGTACTAGAGGGACAGGGGGCCCGGGTGGCTACACCTTC. Translation: CASSTRGTGGPGGYTF.

The chain's CDR3 is CASSLGQTGAETQYF. The CDR3 DNA reads TGCGCCAGCAGCTTGGGCCAGACAGGGGCGGAGACCCAGTACTTC. J is TRBJ2-5 and V is TRBV5-1, with 8 bases that match TRBD1. The CDR3 extends over 15 amino acids. The V and J ends lost 0 bases and 5 bases, in that order; junction bases with no gene match: 6. Germline V CDR1 and CDR2: SGHRS, YFSETQ.

About this clone: A junction end diverges from the germline sequence, so it may reflect a read error. This chain links TRBV9 with TRBJ2-1; maybe TRBD2 (6 bases). This CDR3 is built from 14 residues. Germline CDR1 and CDR2: SGDLS and YYNGEE. The CDR3 protein is CASSVSSSISGSIF. The DNA for the CDR3 is TGTGCCAGCAGCGTAAGCTCGAGCATTAGCGGTTCGATCTTC.

The rearrangement joins TRBV18 to TRBJ1-2; 8 nucleotides align to TRBD1. The J segment lost 4 bases and the V segment lost 3 bases, leaving 13 bases of the junction unmatched. This CDR3 has 17 residues. Germline V gives CDR1 KGHSH, CDR2 LQKENI. The chain's CDR3 is CASSPALTGAKLYGYTF. The CDR3 nucleotides read TGTGCCAGCTCACCGGCATTGACAGGGGCCAAACTCTATGGCTACACCTTC.

Concerning this clone itself: One end of the junction is discordant with germline, which a read error may explain. This rearrangement joins TRBV5-1 to TRBJ1-3; D not certain. Germline CDR1 is SGHRS and CDR2 is YFSETQ. The CDR3 consists of 15 residues. CDR3 in amino acids: CTSSATAGSGNTIYF. CDR3 coding DNA: TGCACCAGCAGCGCAACAGCGGGCTCTGGAAACACCATATATTTT. The full variable domain, in which reference TRBV5-1 and TRBJ1-3 provide the parts outside the CDR3, is KAGVTQTPRYLIKTRGQQVTLSCSPISGHRSVSWYQQTPGQGLQFLFEYFSETQRNKGNFPGRFSGRQFSNSRSEMNVSTLELGDSALYLCTSSATAGSGNTIYFGEGSWLTVV.

This rearrangement joins TRBV2 to TRBJ1-3; 7 nucleotides line up with TRBD1. V was clipped by 2 bases and J by 4 bases; unmatched bases: 5. The CDR3 totals 15 residues. Germline CDR1 reads SNHLY; CDR2 reads FYNNEI. DNA of the CDR3: TGTGCCAGCAGTGAAAAAAGGACAGGCGGAAACACCATATATTTT. This gives the protein CASSEKRTGGNTIYF.

The chain joins TRBV9 to TRBJ2-2, with 7 bases lining up with TRBD1. The CDR3 runs to 16 residues. The trim removed 4 bases at V and 5 bases at J, leaving 11 bases unmatched. CDR1 and CDR2 from the germline V gene are SGDLS and YYNGEE. The DNA of the CDR3 is TGTGCCAGCAGCCACACGAGAGGGGGCCAGACCGGGGAGCTGTTTTTT. The encoded protein is CASSHTRGGQTGELFF.

This chain connects TRBV6-6 to TRBJ1-1; 9 nucleotides line up with TRBD1. This CDR3 comprises 13 residues. J was trimmed by 11 bases and V by 4 bases; bases with no gene match: 8. Looked up from germline, CDR1 is MNHNY and CDR2 is SVGAGI (reference sequence). The CDR3 DNA reads as TGTGCCAGCAGTTTCCGGGACAGGGAGGTTGCTTTCTTT. Translated, it gives CASSFRDREVAFF.